The T cell receptor beta chain under discussion was sequenced for a study of T cell repertoires in cytomegalovirus infection. In the study overall: CMV infection plus the matching HLA type was flagged by public TCR beta signatures.

Points from the study as a whole: Summed frequency of public TCR beta families distinguished CMV carriers with the relevant HLA. In two of eight donors, the top clonotype was HLA-C-restricted CMV-specific.

Trimming left V 2 bases short and J 8 bases short, with 7 bases between. The length of the CDR3 is 12 residues. Germline loops: CDR1 SGHTA, CDR2 FQGTGA. TCRdb used MiXCR to reprocess the reads, holding one entry per CDR3 protein. Of more than 650,000 distinct CDR3 sequences in the sample, roughly 35% are singletons; the top ten hold under 3.5%. This clonotype was detected only a few times. The antigen is undetermined. The chain uses TRBV7-3 and TRBJ1-5, with unresolved D. Input material: PBMCs. This sequence was found in a human donor in good health (CMV status not recorded). Some clones in this sample may be carry-over from other donors' samples. CDR3 coding DNA: TGTGCCAGCAGCTTAGGAACTGAGCCCCAGCATTTT. Translation gives CASSLGTEPQHF.